The clone carrying this T cell receptor (beta chain) was observed a few times. Antigen specificity is unknown. The record originates from a study of cytomegalovirus exposure and HLA in healthy donors. At the level of the study: T cells numbering around 180 million yielded 100 million to 120 million unique TCR beta sequences in an earlier analysis. From HLA-typed donors, an early data release held roughly 80 million unique TCRs. General observations from the study: Productive status was seen about 87% or about 30% of the time for most TCR beta V segments in an earlier analysis. Compared with the roughly 700-donor mean, an Asian-associated ancestry cluster reportedly had fewer N-insertions, according to a later analysis.

Primers: 60 Vbeta forward and 13 Jbeta reverse. The repertoire was sequenced with immunoSEQ multiplex PCR; TCRdb's copy has only in-frame clones and lacks some. Of some 150,000 clones listed, approximately 79% are singletons. This receptor was obtained from a woman aged 25 to 45 in good health and CMV-seronegative. Sequenced sample: PBMCs.

Here the CDR3 DNA reads TGCGCCAGCAGCCTAGCGGGAGGGTCAAATGAGCAGTTCTTC. Translating it yields CASSLAGGSNEQFF. The chain has TRBV10-2 and TRBJ2-1; 12 bases agree with TRBD2. From germline, CDR1 is WSHSY and CDR2 SAAADI. The CDR3 spans 14 residues. Trimming took 6 bases from V and 7 from J; bases not matched to a gene: 4.